This T cell receptor (beta chain) was found in a study of shared clonotypes between healthy human individuals. Naive CD8 cells, CD45RO-negative and positively selected for CCR7, excluded terminally differentiated effector memory CD45RA+ cells. All participating donors were Caucasian adults from Nashville, Tennessee. The germline V gene has CDR1 SGHTA and CDR2 FQGNSA. There are 17 residues in the CDR3. V was shortened by 1 base and J by 1 base, with 13 bases between the two germline ends. At the deep level, the assay was run. Assay used: immunoSEQ multiplex PCR; TCRdb lists only in-frame clones, some missing. The table has roughly 2.1 million clones, under 95% seen once.

Specimen: naive CD8+ T cells from PBMCs. The sequence came from a man aged 18 to 35 in good health. Some clones in this sample may be carry-over from other donors' samples. V and J are TRBV7-2 and TRBJ1-4; a possible D gene is TRBD1 (5 bases). CDR3 bases: TGTGCCAGCAGCTTAGACGACAGCTGGGTAACTAATGAAAAACTGTTTTTT. It specifies CASSLDDSWVTNEKLFF.